This passage covers 26 T cell receptor beta chains from one sample sequenced in a study of regulatory T cells in long-lasting Graves disease. Time point meaning: newly diagnosed GD, antithyroid drugs for less than 3 months. Following extraction of RNA from PBMCs, that RNA was used to make the TCR library. Arm-PCR of CDR3 regions and iRepertoire HTBI primers were the basis on which TCR beta libraries were built. TCRdb recomputed calls from the multiplex PCR reads with MiXCR, one row per CDR3 protein. The data hold about 610,000 distinct CDR3 sequences, with roughly 15% observed a single time. The sample also formed part of further work on T cells in Graves' hyperthyroidism and ophthalmopathy.

The sequenced sample was peripheral blood mononuclear cells (PBMCs), obtained at new diagnosis, from a patient treated with antithyroid drugs. Receptors were obtained from a man aged 18 to 30 with Graves disease.

This clonotype has ten or more counts. The chain has TRBV7-8 and TRBJ2-1; D is uncertain. Germline values: CDR1 SGHVS, CDR2 FQNEAQ. The CDR3 consists of 15 residues. Trimming pared 4 bases from V and 2 bases from J, leaving 12 bases between. CDR3 region: CASSSAQVTYNEQFF. CDR3 DNA: TGTGCCAGCAGCTCGGCCCAGGTTACCTACAATGAGCAGTTCTTC.

This chain connects TRBV20-1 to TRBJ2-3; 8 bases map to TRBD2. Unmatched junction bases numbered 3, after V lost 6 bases and J lost 4 bases. CDR1 is DFQATT, CDR2 SNEGSKA, per germline (reference sequence). CDR3 length equals 12 residues. CDR3 loop: CSATGGADTQYF. The CDR3, as DNA: TGCAGTGCGACGGGGGGGGCAGATACGCAGTATTTT.

In this sample, this clonotype turned up many times. This sequence joins TRBV11-1 and TRBJ2-1; maybe TRBD1 (5 bases). V lost 3 bases, J lost 0 bases, and 15 bases lay in between. The CDR3 is 17 residues long. Looked up from germline, CDR1 is SGHAT and CDR2 is FQDESV (reference sequence). The CDR3 DNA follows: TGTGCCAGCAGCTTTAAGACCAGGGTTTTCTCCTACAATGAGCAGTTCTTC. The encoded protein is CASSFKTRVFSYNEQFF. Based on the CDR3 plus reference TRBV11-1 and TRBJ2-1, the full variable domain is EAEVAQSPRYKITEKSQAVAFWCDPISGHATLYWYRQILGQGPELLVQFQDESVVDDSQLPKDRFSAERLKGVDSTLKIQPAELGDSAMYLCASSFKTRVFSYNEQFFGPGTRLTVL.

The chain uses TRBV5-1 and TRBJ1-2; 10 positions agree with TRBD1. Germline V gene sequence: CDR1 SGHRS, CDR2 YFSETQ. The V segment lost 4 bases and the J segment 7 bases; nucleotides outside the gene matches: 10. The CDR3 is made up of 15 amino acids. The CDR3: CASSDPRQGAVGYTF. The CDR3 nucleotides are TGCGCCAGCAGCGACCCCAGACAGGGGGCGGTTGGCTACACCTTC.

This clonotype showed up many times. The V and J genes are TRBV11-2 and TRBJ1-3; D is unclear. V was trimmed by 5 bases and J by 2 bases, leaving 10 bases between them. The length of the CDR3 is 14 residues. Per germline, CDR1 SGHAT and CDR2 FQNNGV. The CDR3 sequence: CASSPTWAGNTIYF. Here the CDR3 DNA reads TGTGCCAGCAGCCCTACATGGGCTGGAAACACCATATATTTT.

The sample holds many counts of this clonotype. The chain uses TRBV18 and TRBJ2-1; 11 bases align to TRBD2. Unmatched junction bases numbered 3, after V lost 2 bases and J lost 6 bases. CDR3 length: 15 amino acids. The germline V gene encodes CDR1 KGHSH and CDR2 LQKENI. CDR3 coding DNA: TGTGCCAGCTCACCAACTAGCGGGAGTCTCAATGAGCAGTTCTTC. Translation gives CASSPTSGSLNEQFF.

This clonotype was counted at least ten times. DNA of the CDR3: TGTGCCAGCAGTTTGGACAGTCATGAGCAGTTCTTC. This translates into CASSLDSHEQFF. The rearrangement uses TRBV12-3 or TRBV12-4 and TRBJ2-1; D is possibly TRBD1 (6 bases). The V end was cut by 3 bases, the J end by 8 bases, with 8 bases between. This CDR3 contains 12 residues.

This clonotype has at least ten counts. The J gene is TRBJ1-1, the V gene TRBV3-1; perhaps TRBD1 as D (6 bases). From germline, CDR1 is LGHDT and CDR2 YNNKEL (reference sequence). This CDR3 is built from 15 residues. Deletions cut 4 bases from V and 4 bases from J, with 16 bases between. The CDR3 here is CASSPRQAGTTEAFF. CDR3 DNA sequence: TGTGCCAGCAGCCCCAGACAGGCGGGGACCACTGAAGCTTTCTTT.

This clonotype was seen only once. CDR3 residues: CASSEGGGPGDEQFF. The DNA for the CDR3 is TGTGCCAGCAGTGAGGGGGGGGGGCCTGGCGATGAGCAGTTCTTC. The genes are TRBV2 and TRBJ2-1; weak D call: TRBD2 (7 bases). V gave up 3 bases and J gave up 8 bases, with 17 bases separating them. Germline V lookup: CDR1 SNHLY, CDR2 FYNNEI. This CDR3 has 15 amino acids.

This clonotype occurred a few times. The rearrangement links TRBV2 to TRBJ2-7; tentatively, D is TRBD2 (7 bases). CDR3 size: 13 residues. The V and J ends lost 6 bases and 6 bases respectively, with 15 bases between them. Germline V lookup: CDR1 SNHLY, CDR2 FYNNEI. CDR3 sequence: CASRGGGGGEQYF. The CDR3 DNA is TGTGCCAGCAGGGGGGGAGGGGGAGGCGAGCAGTACTTC. The full variable domain, completed using reference TRBV2 and TRBJ2-7, is EPEVTQTPSHQVTQMGQEVILRCVPISNHLYFYWYRQILGQKVEFLVSFYNNEISEKSEIFDDQFSVERPDGSNFTLKIRSTKLEDSAMYFCASRGGGGGEQYFGPGTRLTVT.

As for this clonotype: A much larger clone lies a single base off, so this may be a read error. This chain links TRBV13 with TRBJ2-7; 10 bases align to TRBD2. The CDR3 is 17 residues long. Germline V lookup: CDR1 PRHDT, CDR2 FYEKMQ (reference sequence). The CDR3 region has the DNA TGTGCCAACAGCTTAGCGGTCCTAGCGGGAGTCTCCTACGAGCAGTACTTC. It is translated as CANSLAVLAGVSYEQYF.

In this sample, this clonotype turned up many times. The chain links TRBV3-1 to TRBJ2-3, with 10 bases fitting TRBD2. CDR1 and CDR2 from the germline V gene are LGHDT and YNNKEL (reference sequence). The V segment lost 4 bases and the J segment 5 bases; nucleotides outside the gene matches: 6. This CDR3 contains 15 residues. CDR3 coding DNA: TGTGCCAGCAGCCCCTCTAGCGGGAGAGGAGATACGCAGTATTTT. The encoded protein is CASSPSSGRGDTQYF.

This clonotype showed up many times. This rearrangement joins TRBV30 to TRBJ2-7; 7 bases agree with TRBD1. The V gene end was trimmed by 2 bases and the J gene end by 10 bases; junction bases not matched to a gene: 5. The V gene's germline CDR1 is GTSNPN and CDR2 SVGIG (reference sequence). CDR3 length equals 11 residues. This chain's CDR3 is CAWSRWDRQYF. In DNA form, the CDR3 reads TGTGCCTGGAGTCGCTGGGACAGACAGTACTTC.

On this clonotype itself: With a far larger clone one base away, a read error is the likely cause. The J gene is TRBJ2-1, the V gene TRBV11-2; D is ambiguous. The CDR3 loop spans 12 amino acids. The germline V gene has CDR1 SGHAT and CDR2 FQNNGV. DNA for the CDR3: TGTGCCAGCAGCTTAAATTATGATGAGCGGTTCTTC. Its protein product is CASSLNYDERFF.

This clonotype was recorded at least ten times. The chain joins TRBV28 to TRBJ1-6; 9 bases are shared with TRBD1. CDR3 length: 16 residues. J was trimmed by 3 bases and V by 5 bases; bases with no gene match: 5. Germline loops: CDR1 MDHEN, CDR2 SYDVKM. CDR3 in DNA: TGTGCCAGCAGTCCTGGGGACAGGGACTATAATTCACCCCTCCACTTT. Encoded protein: CASSPGDRDYNSPLHF.

This chain connects TRBV7-9 to TRBJ2-7; D could derive from TRBD1 or TRBD2 (5 bases each). The V end was cut by 5 bases, the J end by 5 bases, with 19 bases between. Looked up from germline, CDR1 is SEHNR and CDR2 is FQNEAQ (reference sequence). The CDR3 covers 15 residues. CDR3 sequence reads: CASSRGDKLGDEQYF. CDR3 DNA sequence: TGTGCCAGCAGCAGGGGAGACAAATTGGGCGACGAGCAGTACTTC.

This clonotype was counted many times. V and J are TRBV20-1 and TRBJ2-5; TRBD1 or TRBD2 may be the D gene (5 bases each). The ends were cut back, 2 bases at V and 4 bases at J, with 8 bases in the middle. This CDR3 region has 12 residues. CDR1 and CDR2 (germline): DFQATT, SNEGSKA (reference sequence). CDR3 loop: CSARWGRETQYF. The CDR3 DNA reads as TGCAGTGCTAGATGGGGGAGAGAGACCCAGTACTTC.

This clonotype came up a few times. The chain carries TRBV29-1 and TRBJ2-3, with D maybe TRBD2 (5 bases). V shed 4 bases and J shed 8 bases, with 13 bases lying between them. CDR1 is SQVTM and CDR2 is ANQGSEA in the germline V gene. The CDR3 totals 12 residues. The CDR3 spells CSVVARGGTQYF. CDR3 sequence (DNA): TGCAGCGTTGTGGCTCGGGGTGGTACGCAGTATTTT.

This clonotype was detected many times. The chain has TRBV12-3 or TRBV12-4 and TRBJ1-1, with a tentative D call TRBD1 (5 bases). The CDR3 sequence is 13 residues long. Deletions cut 6 bases from V and 3 bases from J, with 11 bases between. Here the CDR3 DNA reads TGTGCCAGCAGCCCCACAGGCTACACTGAAGCTTTCTTT. It translates to CASSPTGYTEAFF.

This clonotype was counted ten times or more. The chain employs TRBV5-1 and TRBJ2-7; 8 bases line up with TRBD1. CDR1 is SGHRS, CDR2 YFSETQ, per germline. The CDR3 is made up of 17 amino acids. V lost 0 bases, J lost 5 bases, and 13 bases stayed unmatched. CDR3 amino acids: CASSLAPTGDAWDEQYF. In DNA form, the CDR3 reads TGCGCCAGCAGCTTGGCCCCGACAGGGGATGCTTGGGACGAGCAGTACTTC.

This chain connects TRBV9 to TRBJ2-1, with 10 bases aligning to TRBD2. CDR1 and CDR2 from the germline V gene are SGDLS and YYNGEE. V was pared by 3 bases and J by 2 bases, with 2 bases of the junction left unmatched. The CDR3 spans 15 residues. CDR3 sequence reads: CASSDSGRPYNEQFF. CDR3 bases: TGTGCCAGCAGCGATAGCGGGAGGCCCTACAATGAGCAGTTCTTC.

This clonotype was detected ten times or more. The chain carries TRBV6-1 and TRBJ1-1, with TRBD1 identical over 7 bases. Germline lookup yields CDR1 MNHNS and CDR2 SASEGT. Unmatched junction bases numbered 10, after V lost 8 bases and J lost 4 bases. The CDR3 spans 14 residues. DNA for the CDR3: TGTGCCAGCGCCTACAGGGGATACATCACTGAAGCTTTCTTT. This translates into CASAYRGYITEAFF.

This clonotype was seen repeatedly, ten times or more. The chain employs TRBV28 and TRBJ1-5; D uncertain. The CDR3 covers 15 residues. From germline, CDR1 is MDHEN and CDR2 SYDVKM. The ends were cut back, 5 bases at V and 0 bases at J, with 11 bases in the middle. CDR3 sequence: CASSPPSLSNQPQHF. As DNA, the CDR3 is TGTGCCAGCAGTCCCCCCAGCCTTAGCAATCAGCCCCAGCATTTT.

In its sample, this clonotype was seen many times. J is TRBJ2-1 and V is TRBV19; 8 bases fit TRBD1. The germline V gene encodes CDR1 LNHDA and CDR2 SQIVND (reference sequence). CDR3 length: 13 amino acids. V dropped 7 bases and J dropped 6; count of bases not matched to a gene: 5. The CDR3 DNA is TGTGCCAGTAAGAATGACAGGGGCAATGAGCAGTTCTTC. Amino acids: CASKNDRGNEQFF.

The chain recombines TRBV19 with TRBJ2-7, with D tentatively TRBD2 (6 bases). This CDR3 is 15 amino acids long. Deletions cut 10 bases from V and 5 bases from J, with 24 bases between. Looked up from germline, CDR1 is LNHDA and CDR2 is SQIVND (reference sequence). CDR3 sequence: CATEDYSPNEDEQYF. As DNA, the CDR3 is TGTGCCACTGAGGACTATTCTCCCAATGAGGACGAGCAGTACTTC.

This clonotype was seen repeatedly, ten times or more. V is TRBV2 and J is TRBJ2-3; tentatively, D is TRBD1 or TRBD2 (6 bases each). The length of the CDR3 is 13 residues. V lost 8 bases and J lost 0, with 9 bases in between. The germline V gene has CDR1 SNHLY and CDR2 FYNNEI. The CDR3 loop reads CASGGRSTDTQYF. As DNA, the CDR3 is TGTGCCAGCGGGGGGCGGAGCACAGATACGCAGTATTTT.